These T cell receptor beta chains were read from a single sample in a study of vaccination and CD4 T cells after COVID-19. TCRdb reprocessed the PCR reads with MiXCR, giving one entry per CDR3 protein. The sample comprises about 15,000 distinct CDR3 sequences, around 48% of which are singletons, and 11% to 15% rests with the top ten. Their cognate antigens are unknown. The sequenced sample consisted of CD4+ T cells from blood, cultured in vitro. Receptors were obtained from a human donor who had recovered from COVID-19. Each CDR3 is given with its conserved first and last residue. D genes are given only for firm matches. Not every row has a clone size; where given, it reads once, few, many or a size class.

NA	few	TRBV2	TRBJ1-6	14	TGTGCCAGCAGTGGGGAGGGGTTTGGATCACCCCTCCACTTT	CASSGEGFGSPLHF
NA	NA	TRBV7-8	TRBJ1-6	15	TGTGCCAGCAGCGGCCGGGGGGAATATAATTCACCCCTCCACTTT	CASSGRGEYNSPLHF
TRBD2	NA	TRBV7-8	TRBJ2-1	14	TGTGCCAGCAGCTTGGGCGGGAGGGGGAATGAGCAGTTCTTC	CASSLGGRGNEQFF
TRBD2	NA	TRBV12-3/TRBV12-4	TRBJ2-3	18	TGTGCCAGCAGCCCGGGGCTAGCGGGAGGACTCGGGGGGAATACGCAGTATTTT	CASSPGLAGGLGGNTQYF
NA	NA	TRBV7-8	TRBJ2-7	14	TGTGCCAGCAGCTTGCCAGGACGGACCTACGAGCAGTACTTC	CASSLPGRTYEQYF
TRBD1	NA	TRBV19	TRBJ1-5	15	TGTGCCAGTAGGGGACAGGGAACGCCCAATCAGCCCCAGCATTTT	CASRGQGTPNQPQHF
NA	NA	TRBV9	TRBJ2-1	15	TGTGCCAGCAGCGTAGAGGGGGATCCCTACAATGAGCAGTTCTTC	CASSVEGDPYNEQFF
TRBD2	NA	TRBV20-1	TRBJ2-7	16	TGCAGTGCTAGAAGGAGGGTCCTAGCGGAGGCCTACGAGCAGTACTTC	CSARRRVLAEAYEQYF
TRBD2	NA	TRBV20-1	TRBJ2-7	15	TGCAGTGCTTCCTTACTAGCGGAAAGCTCCTACGAGCAGTACTTC	CSASLLAESSYEQYF
NA	few	TRBV6-1	TRBJ1-2	13	TGTGCCAGCAGTAGGGACTTAAGGGATGGCTACACCTTC	CASSRDLRDGYTF
NA	NA	TRBV19	TRBJ1-3	17	TGTGCCAGTAGTAACCAACAGGTTCTTCTCTCTGGAAACACCATATATTTT	CASSNQQVLLSGNTIYF
NA	NA	TRBV7-2	TRBJ1-6	16	TGTGCCAGCAGCTTAGGGGGAAGCTCCTATAATTCACCCCTCCACTTT	CASSLGGSSYNSPLHF
NA	NA	TRBV7-9	TRBJ2-7	13	TGTGCCAGCAGCTTAGACGGGATCCTCGAGCAGTACTTC	CASSLDGILEQYF
TRBD1	NA	TRBV5-1	TRBJ1-6	13	TGCGCCAGCAGCTTCGGACAGGGCTCACCCCTCCACTTT	CASSFGQGSPLHF
TRBD1	NA	TRBV30	TRBJ2-7	17	TGTGCCTGGAGGGAAGGATTACTGCGGGACAGGGCCTACGAGCAGTACTTC	CAWREGLLRDRAYEQYF
NA	NA	TRBV6-2/TRBV6-3	TRBJ2-2	16	TGTGCCAGCAGTCGGCGGGGAGGAATGAACACCGGGGAGCTGTTTTTT	CASSRRGGMNTGELFF
TRBD1	NA	TRBV6-2/TRBV6-3	TRBJ2-1	17	TGTGCCAGCAGTTACTTCGAGGGGGACAGGGGGCCGGATGAGCAGTTCTTC	CASSYFEGDRGPDEQFF
NA	NA	TRBV5-1	TRBJ2-7	15	TGCGCCAGCAGCTGGGAGGCACAGGGCGGCGACGAGCAGTACTTC	CASSWEAQGGDEQYF
NA	NA	TRBV7-3	TRBJ1-1	13	TGTGCCAGCAGCTGGGACGAAAATGGGCCGGCTTTCTTT	CASSWDENGPAFF
TRBD2	NA	TRBV6-5	TRBJ2-1	16	TGTGCCAGCAGTTACGGGACGGCGGCGGGAGGCAATGAGCAGTTCTTC	CASSYGTAAGGNEQFF
NA	few	TRBV20-1	TRBJ1-1	15	TGCAGTGCCGAGTTCTCGACAGGAAGGAACACTGAAGCTTTCTTT	CSAEFSTGRNTEAFF
NA	NA	TRBV10-3	TRBJ2-1	14	TGTGCCATCAGTGAGGACTCCCGGAGGGGTGAGCAGTTCTTC	CAISEDSRRGEQFF
NA	NA	TRBV11-2	TRBJ2-1	15	TGTGCCAGCAGCGGCGTCAGGGGCCACTACAATGAGCAGTTCTTC	CASSGVRGHYNEQFF
NA	NA	TRBV2	TRBJ1-6	15	TGTGCCAGCATCGCGTTCCCGGGTTATAATTCACCCCTCCACTTT	CASIAFPGYNSPLHF
TRBD1	NA	TRBV3-1	TRBJ1-2	16	TGTGCCAGCAGCAGCCTCCGGGACAGGGTTAACTATGGCTACACCTTC	CASSSLRDRVNYGYTF
NA	few	TRBV7-9	TRBJ2-2	14	TGTGCCAGCAGGTTTGTCTCACACACCGGGGAGCTGTTTTTT	CASRFVSHTGELFF
NA	NA	TRBV6-5	TRBJ2-7	15	TGTGCCAGCAGTTACGCAGGGTCTTCCTCCTACGAGCAGTACTTC	CASSYAGSSSYEQYF
TRBD1	NA	TRBV27	TRBJ2-5	16	TGTGCCAGCAGTCGGCCCCCTACAGGGGGCCAAGAGACCCAGTACTTC	CASSRPPTGGQETQYF
TRBD1	few	TRBV30	TRBJ1-2	15	TGTGCCTGGGCGCCGGGACAGGGATACGGCTATGGCTACACCTTC	CAWAPGQGYGYGYTF
NA	few	TRBV7-3	TRBJ1-1	15	TGTGCCAGCAGCTTGTCCGGGACAACAGTCACTGAAGCTTTCTTT	CASSLSGTTVTEAFF
NA	NA	TRBV7-2	TRBJ2-7	13	TGTGCCAGCAGCTTTGCTGGGCTTGACGAGCAGTACTTC	CASSFAGLDEQYF
TRBD2	few	TRBV7-2	TRBJ2-1	17	TGTGCCAGCAGCTTATCCCCCATGACTAGCGGGGGGATCGTGCAGTTCTTC	CASSLSPMTSGGIVQFF
NA	NA	TRBV10-3	TRBJ2-7	12	TGTGCCCTCAGTAGCCAGGGGGGGGAGCAGTACTTC	CALSSQGGEQYF
NA	few	TRBV7-2	TRBJ2-2	14	TGTGCCAGCAGCCGACTAGTGAGCACCGGGGAGCTGTTTTTT	CASSRLVSTGELFF
NA	NA	TRBV4-3	TRBJ1-1	13	TGCGCCAGCAGCCGTGGACAGACGACTGAAGCTTTCTTT	CASSRGQTTEAFF
NA	few	TRBV10-3	TRBJ1-5	16	TGTGCCATCAGTGAAGTTAAGGGAGGAGGAAATCAGCCCCAGCATTTT	CAISEVKGGGNQPQHF
NA	few	TRBV19	TRBJ1-2	15	TGTGCCAGTAGTATAGCCTCAATGGAGATCCATGGCTACACCTTC	CASSIASMEIHGYTF
TRBD1	NA	TRBV7-8	TRBJ1-6	16	TGTGCCAGCAGCTTGGGACAGCCGGGCAACAATTCACCCCTCCACTTT	CASSLGQPGNNSPLHF
NA	NA	TRBV19	TRBJ1-1	13	TGTGCCAGTAGTGTACAGCTATCCACTGAAGCTTTCTTT	CASSVQLSTEAFF
NA	NA	TRBV11-2	TRBJ1-2	16	TGTGCCAGCAGCCAGGCGTCGGGGGCTAGGAACTATGGCTACACCTTC	CASSQASGARNYGYTF
NA	NA	TRBV5-1	TRBJ1-1	15	TGCGCCAGCAGCTTAACAGTGACAGGGAACACTGAAGCTTTCTTT	CASSLTVTGNTEAFF
NA	NA	TRBV5-4	TRBJ2-3	15	TGTGCCAGCAGCTTTCAGGGGATGATCGCAGATACGCAGTATTTT	CASSFQGMIADTQYF
NA	NA	TRBV7-3	TRBJ1-1	13	TGTGCCAGCAGCTCAACACGGGACACTGAAGCTTTCTTT	CASSSTRDTEAFF
NA	NA	TRBV2	TRBJ2-2	13	TGTGCCAGCAGAGATAGTAACACCGGGGAGCTGTTTTTT	CASRDSNTGELFF